The clone carrying this T cell receptor beta chain was counted once. Its matching antigen is unknown. These data come from a study of OX40 agonist ivuxolimab in advanced cancers. Study-level background: With a range of roughly 20 to 85, age averaged roughly 60 years, and about 82% were male. Study-level findings and limits: Expanded clones tended on average to be more numerous among CD8+ T cells than CD4+.

Sequenced by immunoSEQ multiplex PCR; TCRdb stores in-frame clones only, minus some. The sample lists 40,000 to 45,000 clones; 75% to 90% were seen once. The CDR3 length is 15 residues. CDR1 and CDR2 from the germline V gene are LGHNA and YNFKEQ. The specimen comprised CD4+ or CD8+ T cells sorted from blood, sampled in a trial of the OX40 agonist ivuxolimab. This TCR came from an adult with an advanced solid tumor such as melanoma, head and neck, liver or kidney cancer. The genes are TRBV4-2 and TRBJ2-7; 11 nucleotides match TRBD1. The DNA end is more similar to TRBJ2-5, so the J call may be wrong. CDR3 DNA: TGTGCCAGCAGCCAGGACAGGGGGCCGGGGGAGACCCAGTACTTC. It codes for CASSQDRGPGETQYF.